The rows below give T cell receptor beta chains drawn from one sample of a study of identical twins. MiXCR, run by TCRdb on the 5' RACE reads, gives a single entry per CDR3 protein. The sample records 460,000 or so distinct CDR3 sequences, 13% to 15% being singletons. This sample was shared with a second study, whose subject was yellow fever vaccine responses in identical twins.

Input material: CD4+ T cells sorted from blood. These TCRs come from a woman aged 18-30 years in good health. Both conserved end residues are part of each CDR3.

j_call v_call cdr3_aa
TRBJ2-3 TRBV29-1 CSVRHRNTDTQYF
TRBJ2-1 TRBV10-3 CAISELQEQFF
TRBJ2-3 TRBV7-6 CASSLEPSGGDTQYF
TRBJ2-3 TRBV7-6 CASSSAGGYTQYF
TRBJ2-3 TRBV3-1 CASREWGGNPDTQYF
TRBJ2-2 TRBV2 CASSEGRTGELFF
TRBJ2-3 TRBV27 CASSSQLTGRTDTQYF
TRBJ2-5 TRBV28 CASSQKQWFPNQETQYF
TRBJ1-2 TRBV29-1 CSVEAGLYGYTF
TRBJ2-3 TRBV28 CASSLRWRIDTDTQYF
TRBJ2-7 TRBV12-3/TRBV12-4 CASSLGGRSSYEQYF
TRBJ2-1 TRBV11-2 CASSPQAPGLAAVSSYNEQFF
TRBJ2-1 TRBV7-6 CASGGIRGSGRDEQFF
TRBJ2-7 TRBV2 CASSVNRDREQYF
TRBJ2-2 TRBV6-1 CASSRGQGANTGELFF
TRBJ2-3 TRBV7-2 CASGVDTQYF
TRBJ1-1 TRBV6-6 CASSSGVGHEAFF
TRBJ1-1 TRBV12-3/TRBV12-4 CASKQGNGNTEAFF
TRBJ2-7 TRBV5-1 CASSLELALEQYF
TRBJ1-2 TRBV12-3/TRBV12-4 CASSWAVTYGYTF
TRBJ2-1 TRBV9 CASSVSLHNEQFF
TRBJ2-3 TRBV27 CASSLSLRDRPQYF
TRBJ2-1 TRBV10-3 CAISDGQGAHEQFF
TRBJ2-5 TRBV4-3 CASSQGTGSRQETQYF